The T cell receptor (beta chain) under discussion was sequenced for a study of blood T cells in healthy people across ages. Findings of the study overall: TCR beta diversity was tightly associated with the proportion of naive T cells.

A J-beta primer mix and a sample-barcoded 5' primer were used in a second PCR of about 7 to 12 cycles. TCRdb fed the 5' RACE reads into MiXCR, producing one record per CDR3 protein. The profile covers more than 900,000 distinct CDR3 sequences, with 20% to 25% appearing a single time and less than 0.85% taken by the ten largest. CDR3 length: 14 amino acids. Looked up from germline, CDR1 is SGDLS and CDR2 is YYNGEE. This clonotype appeared once. Its antigen is unknown. The data also belong to a second study, concerning T cells of mothers and their children. This second study says: A few healthy Caucasian mothers, along with their six children, were the donors. Sample barcodes and 2-4 random nucleotides came from the second PCR's M1S primer. For each mother, over 8 million TCR beta CDR3 reads were obtained, and for each child, roughly 3.2 million.

This TCR was recovered from a girl aged 2 to 10 in good health. Sequencing was performed on blood. The chain recombines TRBV9 with TRBJ2-5, with a possible D match to TRBD2 (5 bases). The last part of the DNA fits TRBJ2-7 better; the J call may be wrong. This CDR3 is CASSVGGKGDEQYF. The CDR3 region has the DNA TGTGCCAGCAGCGTAGGAGGGAAAGGAGACGAGCAGTACTTC.